This T cell receptor beta chain was identified during a study of T-cell memory formation after mild COVID-19 listed by TCRdb under 2021. General notes on the study: TCR sequence clusters from the two donors were largely donor specific. In a couple of donors, T-cell clones that expanded and contracted after mild COVID-19 were tracked by sequencing TCRalpha and TCRbeta repertoires over time. Two young, previously healthy adult volunteers, one female and one male, were included in the cohort. The paper as a whole reports these results and caveats: Whether the second-wave clones peaking on day 37 were SARS-CoV-2 specific was not confirmed. Clones contracting from day 15 to 85 had balanced CD4/CD8 phenotypes, while a second wave expanding from day 15 to 37 was biased towards CD4+. Some responding clones were found in pre-infection memory, which suggests that pre-existing cross-reactive memory T cells took part in the SARS-CoV-2 response. Only a couple of mild cases were covered by the study, and larger cohorts that include severe cases with pre-infection samples were considered necessary. Contracting CD4+ clones were located mainly in the CM and EM memory subsets, whereas CD8+ clones were found to be enriched in EMRA.

PBMCs were isolated by Ficoll-Paque density gradient centrifugation. This clonotype was seen more than once but under ten times. Its antigen is not yet known. No much larger clone exists at a distance of one base, and base qualities are not known. Sequencing took place on an Illumina NovaSeq 6000. Using 5'RACE with constant-segment primers, TCRalpha and TCRbeta cDNA libraries were constructed, with sample barcodes and unique molecular identifiers added in the process. RNA was extracted from every sample with Trizol reagent. Library amplification was performed in two PCR steps, and a second sample barcode and Illumina TruSeq adapters were introduced in the second step. Sequencing of libraries was performed on an Illumina NovaSeq with 2 x 150 bp paired-end reads. Per the original workflow: The reads were demultiplexed and collapsed into UMI-guided consensus sequences using migec v1.2.7. Using mixcr v2.1.11, UMI consensuses were aligned to TRA and TRB V and J templates and then assembled into clonotypes. Clonotypes were classified as expanded or contracted when called significant by both edgeR and NoisET, with noise models trained on biological replicates. For edgeR calls, a false discovery rate-adjusted p below 0.01 and a log2 fold-change threshold of 1 were applied. As an exploratory analysis of dynamics, max-normalized trajectories of the 1000 most abundant clonotypes were examined with PCA combined with hierarchical clustering. Separately sequenced CD4+ and CD8+ repertoires were used to assign the CD4 or CD8 phenotype of responding clones. TCRdb applied fastp at Q25 and MiXCR to the public reads, then kept only in-frame beta chains. Rows merge per CDR3 protein into single entries with the most common DNA and genes. The V and J calls and clone size come from TCRdb's table, not from the authors' own analysis. The sample profile shows roughly 12,000 distinct CDR3 sequences; more than 14% of them were found once. The ten most abundant clones make up around 58% of the sample.

V is reduced by 2 bases and J by 2 bases, leaving a spacing of 15 bases between them. Looking up the germline V gene yields CDR1 MGHRA and CDR2 YSYEKL. Measured from the cysteine to the phenylalanine, the CDR3 is 16 residues long. Just the 48-base CDR3 DNA is kept, in frame starting at base 1. Sequenced sample: PBMCs or a T cell subset sorted from them (not recorded which). This receptor was obtained from a man aged 18 to 30 who had mild COVID-19 (a few samples of this study predate the infection). The sample titles of this study are shuffled in the database, so cell type and time point are left out; the donor was told from shared clones. This sequence uses TRBV4-1 and TRBJ1-1; D gene: possibly TRBD1, on 5 matching bases. The nucleotide sequence reads TGCGCCAGCAGCCAAATCGACAGACCCACAAACACTGAAGCTTTCTTT. This yields the protein CASSQIDRPTNTEAFF.